This record concerns one T cell receptor (beta chain) sequence. Its antigen is not known. Germline CDR1 reads MDHEN; CDR2 reads SYDVKM. V shed 6 bases and J shed 3 bases, with 6 bases lying between them. The length of the CDR3 is 12 residues. TCRdb keeps only in-frame clones here, not all; method: immunoSEQ multiplex PCR. The sample lists around 44,000 clones, about 86% occurring once. The data were taken from a study of T cell responses to AZD1222 COVID-19 vaccine. Study-wide results and limits: Two AZD1222 administrations were followed by greater Spike-specific TCR breadth and depth. There were repertoire samples only from the period after the peak T cell response. AZD1222 recipients seropositive at baseline numbered only six or seven.

The sequence was collected from an adult who received the AZD1222 COVID-19 vaccine. The chain employs TRBV28 and TRBJ1-5; no definite D call. The material sequenced was peripheral blood, taken 28 days after the second AZD1222 dose. The CDR3 region has the DNA TGTGCCAGCAGCCGCGACAATCAGCCCCAGCATTTT. Protein: CASSRDNQPQHF.